This T cell receptor (beta chain) was documented in a study of T-cell reconstitution after alpha-beta-depleted transplantation in children. Broader study findings: TCRbeta diversity was high at day 60 in some patients (a result of surviving recipient T cells and thymic progenitors). Hyperexpanded clones declined; after one year, newly produced T cells mostly supplied diversity.

The V gene's germline CDR1 is SGHRS and CDR2 YFSETQ. V was clipped by 2 bases and J by 5 bases; unmatched bases: 14. The CDR3 sequence is 19 residues long. Details on this clonotype: Its specificity is not known.

It was with unique molecular identifiers that the TCRbeta library was prepared. TCRdb re-called the PCR reads through MiXCR, storing one row per CDR3 protein. The data show about 580,000 distinct CDR3 sequences, with over 25% seen just once and under 45% held by the top ten. The TCR sequence derives from a boy younger than two with Wiskott-Aldrich syndrome, due to receive a stem cell transplant. The chain carries TRBV5-1 and TRBJ2-5, with 14 positions matching TRBD2. This sample comprised PBMCs, obtained before TCRalphabeta/CD19-depleted stem cell transplant. The CDR3 nucleotides read TGCGCCAGCAGCTTCGACGGACTAGCGGGAGGTTTCCGAGAGGAGACCCAGTACTTC. Translated, it gives CASSFDGLAGGFREETQYF.